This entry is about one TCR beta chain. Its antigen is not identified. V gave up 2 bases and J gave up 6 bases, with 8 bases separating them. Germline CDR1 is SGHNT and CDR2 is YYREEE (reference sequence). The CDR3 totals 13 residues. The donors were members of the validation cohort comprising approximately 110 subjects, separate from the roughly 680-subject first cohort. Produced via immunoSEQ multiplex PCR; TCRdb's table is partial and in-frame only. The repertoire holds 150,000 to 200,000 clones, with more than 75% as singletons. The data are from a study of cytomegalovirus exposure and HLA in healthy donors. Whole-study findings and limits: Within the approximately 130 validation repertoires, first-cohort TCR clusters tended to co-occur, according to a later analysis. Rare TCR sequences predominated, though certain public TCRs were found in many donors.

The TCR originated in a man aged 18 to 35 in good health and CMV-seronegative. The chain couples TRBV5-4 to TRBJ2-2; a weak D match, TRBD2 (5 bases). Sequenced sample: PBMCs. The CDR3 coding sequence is TGTGCCAGCAGCTTCCCGGAGGCCGGGGAGCTGTTTTTT. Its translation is CASSFPEAGELFF. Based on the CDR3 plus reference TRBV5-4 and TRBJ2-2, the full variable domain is ETGVTQSPTHLIKTRGQQVTLRCSSQSGHNTVSWYQQALGQGPQFIFQYYREEENGRGNFPPRFSGLQFPNYSSELNVNALELDDSALYLCASSFPEAGELFFGEGSRLTVL.